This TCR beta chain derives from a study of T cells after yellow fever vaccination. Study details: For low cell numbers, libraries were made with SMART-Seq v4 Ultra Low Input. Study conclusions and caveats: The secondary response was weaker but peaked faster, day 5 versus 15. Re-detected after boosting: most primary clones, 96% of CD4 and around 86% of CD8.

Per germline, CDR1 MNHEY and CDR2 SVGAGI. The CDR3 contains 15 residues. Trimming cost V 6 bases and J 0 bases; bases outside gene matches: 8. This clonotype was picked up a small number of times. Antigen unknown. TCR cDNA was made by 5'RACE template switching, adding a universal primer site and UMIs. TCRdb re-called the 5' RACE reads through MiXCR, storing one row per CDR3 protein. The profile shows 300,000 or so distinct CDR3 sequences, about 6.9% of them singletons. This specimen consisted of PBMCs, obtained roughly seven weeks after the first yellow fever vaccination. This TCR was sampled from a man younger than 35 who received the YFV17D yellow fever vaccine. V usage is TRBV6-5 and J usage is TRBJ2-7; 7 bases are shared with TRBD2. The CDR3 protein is CASRSPGGSSYEQYF. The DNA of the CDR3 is TGTGCCAGCAGGTCCCCCGGGGGGAGCTCCTACGAGCAGTACTTC.